One and the same sample provided the 23 T cell receptor beta chains below, sequenced in a study of cytomegalovirus exposure and HLA in healthy donors. Here immunoSEQ multiplex PCR was the method, and the copy in TCRdb shows in-frame clones only, minus some. The repertoire holds tens of thousands of clones, with approximately 84% as singletons. The sequenced sample was PBMCs. The receptors stem from a woman between 18 and 29 years old in good health and CMV-seropositive.

The rearrangement links TRBV10-2 to TRBJ2-3; 11 bases map to TRBD2. Trimming took 7 bases from V and 5 from J; bases not matched to a gene: 8. This CDR3 contains 15 residues. Germline V CDR1 and CDR2: WSHSY, SAAADI. The chain's CDR3 is CASMDSGGARDTQYF. CDR3 nucleotides: TGCGCCAGCATGGATAGCGGGGGGGCCAGAGATACGCAGTATTTT.

This chain connects TRBV28 to TRBJ1-3; D not resolved. The CDR3 consists of 16 residues. The ends were cut back, 8 bases at V and 0 bases at J, with 17 bases in the middle. The germline CDR1 and CDR2 sequences are MDHEN and SYDVKM. The CDR3 protein is CASATQFPLSGNTIYF. In nucleotides, the CDR3 is TGTGCCAGCGCTACCCAATTCCCCCTCTCTGGAAACACCATATATTTT. Looking up the rest from reference TRBV28 and TRBJ1-3 gives the full variable domain: DVKVTQSSRYLVKRTGEKVFLECVQDMDHENMFWYRQDPGLGLRLIYFSYDVKMKEKGDIPEGYSVSREKKERFSLILESASTNQTSMYLCASATQFPLSGNTIYFGEGSWLTVV.

The chain uses TRBV4-2 and TRBJ1-5; D may be TRBD1 (6 bases). In germline, CDR1 is LGHNA, CDR2 YNFKEQ. V was pared by 2 bases and J by 5 bases, with 16 bases between. This CDR3 region has 16 residues. CDR3 protein: CASSQSTDSADQPQHF. As DNA, the CDR3 is TGTGCCAGCAGCCAAAGTACGGACAGTGCGGATCAGCCCCAGCATTTT.

This clone was seen only once. The rearrangement uses TRBV27 and TRBJ2-2; TRBD1 agrees at 7 bases. The V segment lost 5 bases and the J segment 6 bases; nucleotides outside the gene matches: 6. The germline V gene encodes CDR1 MNHEY and CDR2 SMNVEV (reference sequence). The CDR3 spans 14 residues. This chain's CDR3 is CASSSYRGPGELFF. The CDR3 DNA reads as TGTGCCAGCAGTAGCTACAGGGGCCCCGGGGAGCTGTTTTTT.

The rearrangement uses TRBV28 and TRBJ2-7; 10 nucleotides agree with TRBD1. V lost 1 base and J lost 5; bases outside the gene matches: 17. The CDR3 spans 19 residues. The germline V gene encodes CDR1 MDHEN and CDR2 SYDVKM. The CDR3 DNA sequence: TGTGCCAGCAGTTTATTTTTGGATTATATAGGACAGGGGGGCCACGAGCAGTACTTC. This sequence encodes CASSLFLDYIGQGGHEQYF.

V is TRBV11-3 and J is TRBJ1-6; 9 positions match TRBD1. V was clipped by 5 bases and J by 10 bases; unmatched bases: 6. Germline loops: CDR1 SGHNT, CDR2 YENEEA. The CDR3 sequence is 14 residues long. The CDR3 loop reads CASSPQGARSPLHF. The CDR3 coding sequence is TGTGCCAGCAGCCCACAGGGGGCTCGGTCACCCCTCCACTTT.

The rearrangement links TRBV28 to TRBJ1-2; the match to TRBD1 covers 9 bases. The ends lost 5 bases at V and 11 bases at J; junction bases unmatched: 12. CDR1 and CDR2 from the germline V gene are MDHEN and SYDVKM. The CDR3 loop spans 14 amino acids. The CDR3 sequence: CASSPQDRGLGYTF. DNA for the CDR3: TGTGCCAGCAGTCCCCAGGACAGGGGATTGGGGTACACCTTC.

This chain uses TRBV5-5 with TRBJ2-7; 8 bases line up with TRBD2. CDR1 SGHKS and CDR2 YYEKEE come from the germline V gene (reference sequence). V gave up 4 bases and J gave up 2 bases; unmatched junction bases: 11. The CDR3 is 16 residues long. The CDR3 DNA reads TGTGCCAGCAGCCCCAGACTGGGACTAGGAGCCTACGAGCAGTACTTC. It codes for CASSPRLGLGAYEQYF.

The rearrangement uses TRBV6-1 and TRBJ1-1, with TRBD1 matching 7 bases. V lost 4 bases, J lost 4 bases, and 6 bases stayed unmatched. The CDR3 spans 14 residues. Per germline, CDR1 MNHNS and CDR2 SASEGT. This CDR3 reads CASSVQGLGTEAFF. The CDR3 DNA follows: TGTGCCAGCAGTGTACAGGGGTTGGGCACTGAAGCTTTCTTT.

The chain is built from TRBV7-2 and TRBJ2-3, with 7 nucleotides matching TRBD1. The V and J ends lost 5 bases and 0 bases, in that order; junction bases with no gene match: 17. The germline V gene has CDR1 SGHTA and CDR2 FQGNSA. The CDR3 is 19 residues long. The CDR3 loop reads CASSLTGVRVASSTDTQYF. The CDR3 DNA reads TGTGCCAGCAGCCTCACAGGGGTCCGTGTAGCATCTAGCACAGATACGCAGTATTTT.

The chain recombines TRBV7-9 with TRBJ2-3; no reliable D call. The CDR3 consists of 13 residues. Deletions cut 7 bases from V and 2 bases from J, with 10 bases between. The germline V gene encodes CDR1 SEHNR and CDR2 FQNEAQ (reference sequence). The CDR3 region is CASTEANTDTQYF. The CDR3 nucleotides are TGTGCCAGCACCGAGGCCAACACAGATACGCAGTATTTT. Based on the CDR3 plus reference TRBV7-9 and TRBJ2-3, the full variable domain is DTGVSQNPRHKITKRGQNVTFRCDPISEHNRLYWYRQTLGQGPEFLTYFQNEAQLEKSRLLSDRFSAERPKGSFSTLEIQRTEQGDSAMYLCASTEANTDTQYFGPGTRLTVL.

The chain links TRBV25-1 to TRBJ2-3; 10 nucleotides match TRBD2. The CDR3 loop spans 18 amino acids. After removal of 1 base from V and 3 bases from J, the junction contained 10 bases not matched to a gene. CDR1 and CDR2 (germline): MGHDK, SYGVNS. The CDR3 loop reads CASSESASGGPMTDTQYF. CDR3 nucleotides: TGTGCCAGCAGTGAATCGGCTAGCGGGGGCCCGATGACAGATACGCAGTATTTT.

In its sample, this clone was seen a few times. The chain is built from TRBV10-3 and TRBJ1-6; no reliable D call. This CDR3 contains 13 residues. Germline V lookup: CDR1 ENHRY, CDR2 SYGVKD. V gave up 0 bases and J gave up 11 bases, with 8 bases separating them. The chain's CDR3 is CAISESGDAPLHF. The CDR3 coding sequence is TGTGCCATCAGTGAGTCGGGCGACGCACCCCTCCACTTT.

This clone was seen more than once but under ten times. The rearrangement uses TRBV29-1 and TRBJ1-2; the D is unclear. The CDR3 length is 12 residues. V was clipped by 0 bases and J by 4 bases, with 6 bases between them. Germline lookup yields CDR1 SQVTM and CDR2 ANQGSEA. The CDR3 loop reads CSVEDSSYGYTF. Here the CDR3 DNA reads TGCAGCGTTGAAGATAGTAGCTATGGCTACACCTTC.

The chain uses TRBV6-5 and TRBJ2-7; TRBD1 matches at 9 bases. This CDR3 region has 14 residues. Trimming cost V 2 bases and J 6 bases; bases outside gene matches: 5. The germline gives CDR1 MNHEY, CDR2 SVGAGI. As DNA, the CDR3 is TGTGCCAGCAGTTACGGCCGGACAGGGGCCGAGCAGTACTTC. It specifies CASSYGRTGAEQYF.

This chain links TRBV4-1 with TRBJ1-1; 8 nucleotides agree with TRBD1. CDR3 length equals 15 residues. V was clipped by 2 bases and J by 0 bases; unmatched bases: 2. CDR1 and CDR2 (germline): MGHRA, YSYEKL. CDR3 in amino acids: CASSQQQGVNTEAFF. CDR3 nucleotide sequence: TGCGCCAGCAGCCAACAACAGGGGGTGAACACTGAAGCTTTCTTT.

The genes are TRBV7-9 and TRBJ1-6; 9 bases align to TRBD1. This CDR3 has 16 amino acids. Trimming at V came to 10 bases and at J to 7 bases, leaving 14 bases not matched to a gene. Germline CDR1 and CDR2: SEHNR and FQNEAQ (reference sequence). In DNA form, the CDR3 reads TGTGCCACCGAAAAGGAACAGGGGGCAGGGAATTCACCCCTCCACTTT. This encodes CATEKEQGAGNSPLHF. Looking up the rest from reference TRBV7-9 and TRBJ1-6 gives the full variable domain: DTGVSQNPRHKITKRGQNVTFRCDPISEHNRLYWYRQTLGQGPEFLTYFQNEAQLEKSRLLSDRFSAERPKGSFSTLEIQRTEQGDSAMYLCATEKEQGAGNSPLHFGNGTRLTVT.

V gene TRBV7-8 combines with J gene TRBJ2-2, with 10 bases that match TRBD1. Germline V CDR1 and CDR2: SGHVS, FQNEAQ. This CDR3 has 17 amino acids. The ends lost 1 base at V and 6 bases at J; junction bases unmatched: 8. The CDR3, as DNA: TGTGCCAGCAGCTTAGGGTTGTTAGGACAGGGGGCCGGGGAGCTGTTTTTT. It yields the protein CASSLGLLGQGAGELFF.

This chain uses TRBV7-2 with TRBJ2-3; D gene uncertain. This CDR3 is 16 amino acids long. Germline V CDR1 and CDR2: SGHTA, FQGNSA. V dropped 0 bases and J dropped 1 base, with 11 bases sitting between them. CDR3: CASSLAGSQGTDTQYF. CDR3 bases: TGTGCCAGCAGCTTAGCAGGTAGTCAGGGCACAGATACGCAGTATTTT.

This chain uses TRBV9 with TRBJ1-5; D call uncertain. CDR3 size: 14 residues. Between the trimmed V and J ends, which lost 7 bases and 0 bases, there was a span of 11 bases. CDR1 and CDR2 from the germline V gene are SGDLS and YYNGEE. The CDR3 is CASSPGFSNQPQHF. The CDR3 DNA reads as TGTGCCAGCTCTCCAGGCTTTAGCAATCAGCCCCAGCATTTT.

The chain recombines TRBV30 with TRBJ2-5; no reliable D call. Deletions cut 2 bases from V and 1 base from J, with 5 bases between. The CDR3 is 12 residues long. The germline V gene has CDR1 GTSNPN and CDR2 SVGIG (reference sequence). CDR3 protein: CAWSTSQETQYF. The CDR3 nucleotides are TGTGCCTGGAGTACCAGCCAAGAGACCCAGTACTTC. Filled out from reference TRBV30 and TRBJ2-5, the complete variable domain reads SQTIHQWPATLVQPVGSPLSLECTVEGTSNPNLYWYRQAAGRGLQLLFYSVGIGQISSEVPQNLSASRPQDRQFILSSKKLLLSDSGFYLCAWSTSQETQYFGPGTRLLVL.

The DNA for the CDR3 is TGTGCCAGCAGCGCCGGGACAAGCTACGAGCAGTACTTC. Encoded protein: CASSAGTSYEQYF. The rearrangement uses TRBV7-9 and TRBJ2-7; a weak D match, TRBD1 (6 bases). This CDR3 region has 13 residues. V was pared by 5 bases and J by 3 bases, with 11 bases between. Looked up from germline, CDR1 is SEHNR and CDR2 is FQNEAQ (reference sequence).

V and J are TRBV4-1 and TRBJ2-5; TRBD2 aligns across 8 bases. Trimming took 2 bases from V and 5 from J; bases not matched to a gene: 10. Per the germline V gene, CDR1 is MGHRA and CDR2 is YSYEKL. The CDR3 covers 16 residues. The CDR3 protein is CASSQPTRGGRETQYF. In nucleotides, the CDR3 is TGCGCCAGCAGCCAACCTACCCGGGGGGGCCGGGAGACCCAGTACTTC.